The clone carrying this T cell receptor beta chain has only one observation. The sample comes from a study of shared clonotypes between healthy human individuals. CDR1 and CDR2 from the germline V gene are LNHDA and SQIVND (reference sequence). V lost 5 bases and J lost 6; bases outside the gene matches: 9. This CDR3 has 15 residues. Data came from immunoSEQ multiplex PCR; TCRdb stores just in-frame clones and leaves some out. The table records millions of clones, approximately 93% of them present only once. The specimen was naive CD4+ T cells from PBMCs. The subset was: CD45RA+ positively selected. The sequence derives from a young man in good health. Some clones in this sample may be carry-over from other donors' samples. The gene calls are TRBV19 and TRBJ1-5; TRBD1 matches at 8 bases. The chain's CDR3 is CASSLFSGGGQPQHF. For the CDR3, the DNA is TGTGCCAGTAGTCTATTTTCAGGGGGCGGTCAGCCCCAGCATTTT.